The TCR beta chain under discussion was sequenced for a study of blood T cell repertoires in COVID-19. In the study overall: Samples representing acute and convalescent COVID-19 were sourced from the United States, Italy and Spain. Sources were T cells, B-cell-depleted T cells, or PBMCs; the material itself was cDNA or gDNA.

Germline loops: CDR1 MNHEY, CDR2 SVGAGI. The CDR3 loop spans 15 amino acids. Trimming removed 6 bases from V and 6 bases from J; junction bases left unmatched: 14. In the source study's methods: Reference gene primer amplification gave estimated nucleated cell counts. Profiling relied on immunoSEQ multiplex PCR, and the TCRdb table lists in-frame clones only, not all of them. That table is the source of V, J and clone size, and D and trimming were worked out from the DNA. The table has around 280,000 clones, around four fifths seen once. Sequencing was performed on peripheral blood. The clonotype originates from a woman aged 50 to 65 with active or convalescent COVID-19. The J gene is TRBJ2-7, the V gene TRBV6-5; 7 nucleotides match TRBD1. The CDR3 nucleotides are TGTGCCAGCAGCGGGGCGCAGGGGGTTCCGGTCGAGCAGTACTTC. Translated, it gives CASSGAQGVPVEQYF.